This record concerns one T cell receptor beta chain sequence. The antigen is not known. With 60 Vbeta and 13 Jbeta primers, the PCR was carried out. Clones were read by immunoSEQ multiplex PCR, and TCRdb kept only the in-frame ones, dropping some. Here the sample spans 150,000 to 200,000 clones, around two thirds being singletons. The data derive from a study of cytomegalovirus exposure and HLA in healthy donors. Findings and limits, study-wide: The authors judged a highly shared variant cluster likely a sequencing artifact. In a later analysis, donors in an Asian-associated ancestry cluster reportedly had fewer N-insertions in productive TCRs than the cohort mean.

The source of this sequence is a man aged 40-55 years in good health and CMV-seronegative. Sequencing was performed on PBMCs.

This CDR3 reads CASSVSSGGGYNEQFF. The DNA for the CDR3 is TGTGCCAGCAGCGTCTCTAGCGGGGGGGGATACAATGAGCAGTTCTTC. This chain uses TRBV9 with TRBJ2-1; TRBD2 agrees at 12 bases. Germline V gives CDR1 SGDLS, CDR2 YYNGEE. Germline trimming cut 2 bases from V and 4 bases from J; bases unmatched to any gene: 4. The CDR3 loop spans 16 amino acids.